The clone carrying this TCR beta chain has ten or more counts. No antigen is known for it. This sample's time point: longitudinal time-point 1 (baseline). The source of the sample is a study of neurological immune-mediated disorders. Overall study results and limits: The absence of any CDR3 amino acid sequence shared by expanded clones across subjects suggests that repertoires were private in all groups. Patients with HTLV-1-associated myelopathy had the highest level of TCR clonal expansion, whereas patients with multiple sclerosis had the lowest level, falling beneath the level found in healthy controls.

The germline V gene encodes CDR1 SGHTA and CDR2 FQGNSA. CDR3 length equals 17 residues. With V trimmed by 2 bases and J by 3 bases, 8 bases remained unmatched. TCRdb passed the 5' RACE reads through MiXCR, listing each CDR3 protein once. Here the sample spans around 69,000 distinct CDR3 sequences, more than 8.5% being singletons. The chain has TRBV7-2 and TRBJ2-3; 10 positions agree with TRBD2. This TCR was recovered from a man aged 30-40 years in good health. What was sequenced was PBMCs. CDR3 in amino acids: CASSLTPTSGFTDTQYF. In DNA, the CDR3 is TGTGCCAGCAGCTTAACCCCGACTAGCGGGTTTACAGATACGCAGTATTTT.